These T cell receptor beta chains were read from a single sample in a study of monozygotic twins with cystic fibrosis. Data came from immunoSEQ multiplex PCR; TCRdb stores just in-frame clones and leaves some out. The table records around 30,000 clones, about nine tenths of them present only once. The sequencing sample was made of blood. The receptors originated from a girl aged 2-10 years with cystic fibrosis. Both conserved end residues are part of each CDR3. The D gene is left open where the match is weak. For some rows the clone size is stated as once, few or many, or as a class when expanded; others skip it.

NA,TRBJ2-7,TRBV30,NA,TGTGCCTGGACCCTCTTCGGCGGCCCCTCGTCCCCCTACGAGCAGTACTTC,CAWTLFGGPSSPYEQYF
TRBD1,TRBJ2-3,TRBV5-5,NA,TGTGCCAGCAGCCGTGGACAGGGGGATTCGGATACGCAGTATTTT,CASSRGQGDSDTQYF
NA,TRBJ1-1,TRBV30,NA,TGTGCCTGGAGTGCGGAGACTGAAGCTTTCTTT,CAWSAETEAFF
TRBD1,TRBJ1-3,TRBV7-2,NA,TGTGCCAGCAGCTTAAGGGACAGGGCTACTGGAAACACCATATATTTT,CASSLRDRATGNTIYF
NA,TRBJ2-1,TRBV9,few,TGTGCCAGCGAGGGTGGGAATGAGCAGTTCTTC,CASEGGNEQFF
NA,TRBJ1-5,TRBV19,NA,TGTGCCAGTAGTTTACAGGGTAATAGTAATCAGCCCCAGCATTTT,CASSLQGNSNQPQHF
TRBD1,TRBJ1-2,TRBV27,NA,TGTGCCAGCAGTATGACAGGGTGGAGCGGCTATGGCTACACCTTC,CASSMTGWSGYGYTF
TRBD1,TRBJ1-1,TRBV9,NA,TGTGCCAGCAGCGGGGACAGGTCGAACACTGAAGCTTTCTTT,CASSGDRSNTEAFF
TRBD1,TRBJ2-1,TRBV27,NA,TGTGCCAGCGGCTCCGGGACAGGGTTCGTGTCGGGCCAGTTCTTC,CASGSGTGFVSGQFF
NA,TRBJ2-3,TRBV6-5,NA,TGTGCCAGCAGTTACTTATGGCGGGATCGAGATACGCAGTATTTT,CASSYLWRDRDTQYF
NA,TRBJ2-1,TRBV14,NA,TGTGCCAGCAGCCAAGATCTCGGGGACTTCGAGCAGTTCTTC,CASSQDLGDFEQFF
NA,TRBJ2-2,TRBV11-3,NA,TGTGCCAGCAGCTTACAAAACACCGGGGAGCTGTTTTTT,CASSLQNTGELFF
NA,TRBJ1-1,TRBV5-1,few,TGCGCCAGCAGCTTGGTGTTAGGGACTGAAGCTTTCTTT,CASSLVLGTEAFF
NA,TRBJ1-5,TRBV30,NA,TGTGCCTGGAGTGTACGGGGTGCAGATTTTAGCAATCAGCCCCAGCATTTT,CAWSVRGADFSNQPQHF
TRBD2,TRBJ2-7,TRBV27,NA,TGTGCCAGCAGTATAAGCGGGAGCTCCTACGAGCAGTACTTC,CASSISGSSYEQYF
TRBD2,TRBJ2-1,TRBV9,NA,TGTGCCAGCAGCGTTTATGGCGGGGGGGACAATGAGCAGTTCTTC,CASSVYGGGDNEQFF
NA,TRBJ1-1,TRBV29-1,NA,TGCAGCGTTGAAGATAAAAGGGAAGCTTTCTTT,CSVEDKREAFF
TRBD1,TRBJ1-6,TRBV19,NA,TGTGCCAGTAGTGCCAAGGGACAGGGTAATTCACCCCTCCACTTT,CASSAKGQGNSPLHF
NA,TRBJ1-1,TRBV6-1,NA,TGTGCCAGCAGTTTCAGGGGAGGGGCGGGCACTGAAGCTTTCTTT,CASSFRGGAGTEAFF
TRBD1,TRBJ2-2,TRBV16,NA,TGTGCCAGCAGCCACGGGGGACAGGGATCCGGGGAGCTGTTTTTT,CASSHGGQGSGELFF
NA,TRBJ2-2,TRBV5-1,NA,TGCGCCAGCAGCTTGGACTCTGGGGACACCGGGGAGCTGTTTTTT,CASSLDSGDTGELFF
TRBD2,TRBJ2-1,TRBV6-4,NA,TGTGCCAGCAGCGCCCTAGCGGGGGGCGGGGAGCAGTTCTTC,CASSALAGGGEQFF
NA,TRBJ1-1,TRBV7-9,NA,TGTGCCAGCACCCCTGAGAGTACTGAAGCTTTCTTT,CASTPESTEAFF
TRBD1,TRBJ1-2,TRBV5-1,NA,TGCGCCAGCAGCCCGGGACAGGGGAGGAACTATGGCTACACCTTC,CASSPGQGRNYGYTF
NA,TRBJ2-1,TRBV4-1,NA,TGCGCCAGCAGCCAAGATCCATATCCGGACAGAGGTGAATACAATGAGCAGTTCTTC,CASSQDPYPDRGEYNEQFF
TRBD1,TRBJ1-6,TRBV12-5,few,TGTGCTAGTGGTTTGGATACGGGGACAGGGGGCAATTCACCCCTCCACTTT,CASGLDTGTGGNSPLHF
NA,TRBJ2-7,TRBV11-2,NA,TGTGCCAGCAGCTTATCCCGAGGGTACGAGCAGTACTTC,CASSLSRGYEQYF
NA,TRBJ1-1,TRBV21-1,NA,TGTGCCAGCCGGAAGACCGATGGGAACACTGAAGCTTTCTTT,CASRKTDGNTEAFF
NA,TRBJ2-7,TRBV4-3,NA,TGCGCCAGCAGCCAAGAAAGGGGATACTCCTACGAGCAGTACTTC,CASSQERGYSYEQYF
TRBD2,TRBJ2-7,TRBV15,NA,TGTGCCACCCAATATAGCGGGGGAAGCTCCTACGAGCAGTACTTC,CATQYSGGSSYEQYF
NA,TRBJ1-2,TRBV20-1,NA,TGCAGTGCTAGGGGGGGCTATGGCTACACCTTC,CSARGGYGYTF
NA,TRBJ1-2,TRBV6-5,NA,TGTGCCAGCAGTTATGCGGCCCCTACTAACTATGGCTACACCTTC,CASSYAAPTNYGYTF
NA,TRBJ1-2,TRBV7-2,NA,TGTGCCAGCAGCTTAGAGGGGAATGGCTACACCTTC,CASSLEGNGYTF
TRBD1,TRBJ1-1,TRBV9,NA,TGTGCCAGCAGCCCGGGGACAGGGGCTGAAGCTTTCTTT,CASSPGTGAEAFF
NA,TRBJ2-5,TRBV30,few,TGTGCCTGGAGTGTAGGAGGGCAAGAGACCCAGTACTTC,CAWSVGGQETQYF
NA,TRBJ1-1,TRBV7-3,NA,TGTGCCAGCAGCCCGCAGGGGTTTTCGAACACTGAAGCTTTCTTT,CASSPQGFSNTEAFF
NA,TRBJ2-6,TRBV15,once,TGTGCCACCAGCACTCGGGACTCTGGGGCCAACGTCCTGACTTTC,CATSTRDSGANVLTF
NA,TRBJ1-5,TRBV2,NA,TGTGCCAGCAGGATAACAGGGACGTATGGCAATCAGCCCCAGCATTTT,CASRITGTYGNQPQHF
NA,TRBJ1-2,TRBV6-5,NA,TGTGCCAGCAGTTACTCGTTAATGGGAGCGCCCGACACCTTC,CASSYSLMGAPDTF
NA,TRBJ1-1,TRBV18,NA,TGTGCCAGCTCACCGGGCAACTTGAACACTGAAGCTTTCTTT,CASSPGNLNTEAFF